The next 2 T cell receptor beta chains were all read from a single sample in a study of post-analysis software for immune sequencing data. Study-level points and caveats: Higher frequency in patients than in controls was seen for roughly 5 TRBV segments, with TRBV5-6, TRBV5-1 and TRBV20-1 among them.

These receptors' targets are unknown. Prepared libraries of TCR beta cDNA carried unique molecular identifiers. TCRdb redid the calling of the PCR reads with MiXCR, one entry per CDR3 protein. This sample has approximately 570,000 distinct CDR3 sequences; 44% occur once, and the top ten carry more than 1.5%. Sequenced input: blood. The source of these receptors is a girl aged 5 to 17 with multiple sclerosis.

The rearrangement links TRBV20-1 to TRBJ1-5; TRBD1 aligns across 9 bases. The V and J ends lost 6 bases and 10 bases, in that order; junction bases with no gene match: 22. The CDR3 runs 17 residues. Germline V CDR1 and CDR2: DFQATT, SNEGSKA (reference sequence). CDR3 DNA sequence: TGCAGTGCAAGCACCGGGACAGGGATGGTATTTTCGAGTCCCCAGCATTTT. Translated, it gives CSASTGTGMVFSSPQHF.

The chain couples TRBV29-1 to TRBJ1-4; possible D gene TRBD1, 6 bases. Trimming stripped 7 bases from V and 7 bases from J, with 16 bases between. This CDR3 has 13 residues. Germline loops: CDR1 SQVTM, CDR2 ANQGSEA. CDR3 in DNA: TGCAGCGGGATAGACAGGAGGGGTGAAAAACTGTTTTTT. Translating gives CSGIDRRGEKLFF.